A single sample gave rise to the 22 T cell receptor beta chains below, sequenced in a study of patients and donors after allogeneic stem cell transplantation. TCRdb re-called the RT-PCR reads through MiXCR, storing one row per CDR3 protein. The sample lists 410,000 or so distinct CDR3 sequences; roughly 17% were seen once. The source material was blood, either unsorted or a sorted T cell fraction (not recorded which). All receptors derive from a human donor who was either an allogeneic HSCT recipient or a stem cell or donor lymphocyte infusion donor (not recorded which). It is not recorded whose cells these are; they may come from a transplant donor.

J is TRBJ2-3 and V is TRBV29-1, with unresolved D. CDR3 length: 13 residues. Germline V gene lookup returns CDR1 SQVTM and CDR2 ANQGSEA. The germline V and J ends were trimmed by 4 bases and 2 bases, with 10 bases remaining between them. CDR3 region: CSVGLGFTDTQYF. The CDR3 coding sequence is TGCAGCGTTGGTTTAGGGTTCACAGATACGCAGTATTTT.

The rearrangement joins TRBV20-1 to TRBJ1-2; 7 bases fit TRBD1. Germline V gene sequence: CDR1 DFQATT, CDR2 SNEGSKA (reference sequence). The ends lost 2 bases at V and 5 bases at J; junction bases unmatched: 5. This CDR3 comprises 13 residues. The CDR3 loop is CSARLGTVYGYTF. The CDR3 DNA reads as TGCAGTGCTAGACTCGGGACAGTTTATGGCTACACCTTC.

This clonotype showed up many times. The V gene is TRBV6-4, the J gene TRBJ2-1, with 11 bases lining up with TRBD2. The length of the CDR3 is 15 residues. Germline V gives CDR1 MRHNA, CDR2 SNTAGT. V lost 5 bases, J lost 4 bases, and 4 bases stayed unmatched. In nucleotides, the CDR3 is TGTGCCAGCAGTCCTTCTAGCGGGGGGTACAATGAGCAGTTCTTC. Its translation is CASSPSSGGYNEQFF.

This clonotype was picked up many times. The genes are TRBV6-2 or TRBV6-3 and TRBJ2-1; 10 bases fit TRBD1. The CDR3 has 15 residues. Looked up from germline, CDR1 is MNHEY and CDR2 is SVGEGT. J gave up 3 bases and V 2 bases, and 1 base lay outside the gene matches. The chain's CDR3 is CASSYRTGGYNEQFF. For the CDR3, the DNA is TGTGCCAGCAGTTACAGGACAGGGGGCTACAATGAGCAGTTCTTC.

This clonotype was detected only a few times. This chain uses TRBV7-9 with TRBJ1-2; 7 nucleotides agree with TRBD1. CDR1 SEHNR and CDR2 FQNEAQ come from the germline V gene (reference sequence). V was clipped by 5 bases and J by 1 base; unmatched bases: 4. CDR3 length: 14 residues. CDR3 sequence reads: CASSGTDYNYGYTF. The CDR3 DNA reads TGTGCCAGCAGCGGGACAGACTATAACTATGGCTACACCTTC.

This clonotype came up a few times. The chain combines TRBV7-9 with TRBJ1-4; possibly TRBD1 for D (6 bases). The germline V and J ends were trimmed by 3 bases and 4 bases, with 15 bases remaining between them. Germline assignment: CDR1 SEHNR and CDR2 FQNEAQ (reference sequence). CDR3 size: 16 residues. The CDR3 DNA reads TGTGCCAGCAGCTTGGACAGCGTCGGAGGTAATGAAAAACTGTTTTTT. Protein product: CASSLDSVGGNEKLFF.

This clonotype was detected many times. This chain uses TRBV12-3 or TRBV12-4 with TRBJ2-3; maybe TRBD2 (6 bases). The V end was cut by 7 bases, the J end by 7 bases, with 15 bases between. This CDR3 region has 13 residues. CDR3 DNA: TGTGCCAGCACCCCGACTAGTTTGAATACGCAGTATTTT. This gives the protein CASTPTSLNTQYF.

This clonotype was counted many times. The chain links TRBV12-3 or TRBV12-4 to TRBJ1-5; TRBD1 agrees at 8 bases. V gave up 6 bases and J gave up 0 bases; unmatched junction bases: 13. The CDR3 length is 18 residues. CDR3 in amino acids: CASRVGQGVRFSNQPQHF. Written as DNA, the CDR3 is TGTGCCAGCAGGGTCGGACAGGGAGTCCGATTTAGCAATCAGCCCCAGCATTTT.

This chain uses TRBV5-6 with TRBJ2-3; D gene uncertain. Trimming left V 6 bases short and J 3 bases short, with 17 bases between. The CDR3 spans 15 residues. Germline V gene data show CDR1 as SGHDT and CDR2 as YYEEEE. The CDR3 loop reads CASTTLGAVTDTQYF. CDR3 in DNA: TGTGCCAGCACCACCTTGGGCGCCGTGACAGATACGCAGTATTTT. Supplemented by reference TRBV5-6 and TRBJ2-3, the full variable domain reads DAGVTQSPTHLIKTRGQQVTLRCSPKSGHDTVSWYQQALGQGPQFIFQYYEEEERQRGNFPDRFSGHQFPNYSSELNVNALLLGDSALYLCASTTLGAVTDTQYFGPGTRLTVL.

This clonotype was counted only a few times. The rearrangement uses TRBV4-2 and TRBJ2-1; 10 nucleotides agree with TRBD1. The CDR3 extends over 18 amino acids. The germline gives CDR1 LGHNA, CDR2 YNFKEQ. V was clipped by 0 bases and J by 0 bases; unmatched bases: 5. The CDR3 spells CASSQEDRGGSSYNEQFF. The CDR3 DNA reads as TGTGCCAGCAGCCAAGAGGACAGGGGGGGAAGCTCCTACAATGAGCAGTTCTTC.

This sequence joins TRBV28 and TRBJ1-5, with D perhaps matching TRBD1 (5 bases). The CDR3 is 16 amino acids. V lost 1 base to trimming and J lost 1 base, with 11 bases between them. CDR1 and CDR2 from the germline V gene are MDHEN and SYDVKM. CDR3 DNA sequence: TGTGCCAGCAGTTTATTAATCAGGACAAGCAATCAGCCCCAGCATTTT. Translating gives CASSLLIRTSNQPQHF.

This clonotype has at least ten counts. V usage is TRBV12-3 or TRBV12-4 and J usage is TRBJ2-7, with D possibly being TRBD2 (5 bases). This CDR3 comprises 15 residues. V was clipped by 5 bases and J by 0 bases, with 14 bases between them. CDR3 residues: CASSMDSQSSYEQYF. DNA for the CDR3: TGTGCCAGCAGTATGGACTCTCAGAGCTCCTACGAGCAGTACTTC.

The chain recombines TRBV9 with TRBJ2-3; 9 bases fit TRBD2. Losses at the gene ends were 0 bases for V and 2 bases for J; bases not matched to a gene: 7. The CDR3 is 17 amino acids. Germline V gene data show CDR1 as SGDLS and CDR2 as YYNGEE. The CDR3 DNA reads TGTGCCAGCAGCGTAGATTTAGCGGGGGCCCCCACAGATACGCAGTATTTT. Protein sequence: CASSVDLAGAPTDTQYF.

This clonotype was observed many times. This sequence joins TRBV12-3 or TRBV12-4 and TRBJ2-1; D gene unclear. The V end was cut by 3 bases, the J end by 10 bases, with 7 bases between. The CDR3 length is 11 residues. CDR3 protein: CASSFYSEQFF. DNA for the CDR3: TGTGCCAGCAGTTTTTACTCGGAGCAGTTCTTC.

The chain combines TRBV6-1 with TRBJ1-1, with 10 bases matching TRBD1. The trim removed 4 bases at V and 6 bases at J, leaving 11 bases unmatched. The V gene's germline CDR1 is MNHNS and CDR2 SASEGT. The CDR3 sequence is 16 residues long. DNA of the CDR3: TGTGCCAGCAGTGTGCAAGCGGGACAGGGGCCCCCTGAAGCTTTCTTT. Translation: CASSVQAGQGPPEAFF.

The chain employs TRBV7-9 and TRBJ1-5; 7 bases agree with TRBD1. Germline values: CDR1 SEHNR, CDR2 FQNEAQ (reference sequence). V was pared by 2 bases and J by 3 bases, with 7 bases of the junction left unmatched. The CDR3 has 16 residues. The CDR3 region is CASSLTGTEDNQPQHF. CDR3 nucleotide sequence: TGTGCCAGCAGCTTAACCGGGACAGAAGACAATCAGCCCCAGCATTTT.

The chain carries TRBV25-1 and TRBJ1-5, with a tentative D call TRBD1 (6 bases). CDR3 length: 13 residues. V lost 9 bases to trimming and J lost 4 bases, with 13 bases between them. Per the germline V gene, CDR1 is MGHDK and CDR2 is SYGVNS. This CDR3 is CARPGTRNQPQHF. CDR3 nucleotides: TGTGCCAGGCCCGGGACACGGAATCAGCCCCAGCATTTT. Full variable domain (remainder filled in from reference TRBV25-1 and TRBJ1-5): EADIYQTPRYLVIGTGKKITLECSQTMGHDKMYWYQQDPGMELHLIHYSYGVNSTEKGDLSSESTVSRIRTEHFPLTLESARPSHTSQYLCARPGTRNQPQHFGDGTRLSIL.

The chain recombines TRBV24-1 with TRBJ2-1; D may be TRBD2 (7 bases). The CDR3 extends over 16 amino acids. The ends were cut back, 5 bases at V and 3 bases at J, with 16 bases in the middle. From germline, CDR1 is KGHDR and CDR2 SFDVKD. The CDR3 is CATSGSWGGRYNEQFF. The CDR3 region has the DNA TGTGCCACCAGTGGTAGCTGGGGGGGCCGCTACAATGAGCAGTTCTTC.

CDR3 bases: TGCAGTGCTAGGGGACTAGCGGCCTACAATGAGCAGTTCTTC. This encodes CSARGLAAYNEQFF. The J gene is TRBJ2-1, the V gene TRBV20-1; 11 nucleotides align to TRBD2. V lost 3 bases to trimming and J lost 2 bases; unmatched junction nucleotides: 0. In germline, CDR1 is DFQATT, CDR2 SNEGSKA (reference sequence). The length of the CDR3 is 14 residues.

J is TRBJ1-5 and V is TRBV3-1; D is ambiguous. V shed 1 base and J shed 9 bases, with 7 bases lying between them. The V gene's germline CDR1 is LGHDT and CDR2 YNNKEL (reference sequence). This CDR3 is built from 12 residues. The chain's CDR3 is CASSQGDRPQHF. CDR3 DNA: TGTGCCAGCAGCCAAGGTGATAGGCCCCAGCATTTT. The entire variable domain, with the rest obtained from reference TRBV3-1 and TRBJ1-5, is as follows: DTAVSQTPKYLVTQMGNDKSIKCEQNLGHDTMYWYKQDSKKFLKIMFSYNNKELIINETVPNRFSPKSPDKAHLNLHINSLELGDSAVYFCASSQGDRPQHFGDGTRLSIL.

The rearrangement links TRBV5-1 to TRBJ1-1; no clear D gene. CDR3 size: 14 residues. V was trimmed by 6 bases and J by 1 base, leaving 13 bases between them. Per germline, CDR1 SGHRS and CDR2 YFSETQ. Written as DNA, the CDR3 is TGCGCCAGCAACTTCCGGGCGGGGAACACTGAAGCTTTCTTT. This translates into CASNFRAGNTEAFF.

This clonotype turned up a few times. The chain recombines TRBV6-5 with TRBJ1-3; the D is unclear. V was pared by 1 base and J by 3 bases, with 10 bases between. This CDR3 has 15 amino acids. CDR1 is MNHEY, CDR2 SVGAGI, per germline. CDR3 protein: CASSYFRGGGNTIYF. CDR3 in DNA: TGTGCCAGCAGTTACTTTCGGGGAGGTGGAAACACCATATATTTT.